This T cell receptor beta chain is from a study of cytomegalovirus exposure and HLA in healthy donors. Study conclusions and caveats: Despite most TCR sequences being rare, some public TCRs occurred in many donors. First-cohort TCR clusters tended to co-occur in the 120 or so validation repertoires, a later analysis found. Cytomegalovirus status was reportedly diagnosed by the classifier with high sensitivity and specificity.

Trimming took 3 bases from V and 8 from J, leaving 16 bases between them. This CDR3 is 15 amino acids long. The V gene's germline CDR1 is MNHEY and CDR2 SMNVEV (reference sequence). Sequenced by immunoSEQ multiplex PCR; TCRdb stores in-frame clones only, minus some. The table records 100,000 to 150,000 clones, 75% to 90% of them present only once. The donors were part of the validation cohort of more than 90 subjects. That cohort was separate from the first cohort, which comprised 670 or so subjects. Turning to this clone: Its antigen is unidentified.

Material: PBMCs. This sequence was found in a woman aged 18 to 35 in good health and CMV-seronegative. The chain is built from TRBV27 and TRBJ1-4; possibly TRBD1 for D (6 bases). The CDR3 DNA follows: TGTGCCAGCAGTTTCTTTCAACCGGGACAAGAAAAACTGTTTTTT. Translated, it gives CASSFFQPGQEKLFF.